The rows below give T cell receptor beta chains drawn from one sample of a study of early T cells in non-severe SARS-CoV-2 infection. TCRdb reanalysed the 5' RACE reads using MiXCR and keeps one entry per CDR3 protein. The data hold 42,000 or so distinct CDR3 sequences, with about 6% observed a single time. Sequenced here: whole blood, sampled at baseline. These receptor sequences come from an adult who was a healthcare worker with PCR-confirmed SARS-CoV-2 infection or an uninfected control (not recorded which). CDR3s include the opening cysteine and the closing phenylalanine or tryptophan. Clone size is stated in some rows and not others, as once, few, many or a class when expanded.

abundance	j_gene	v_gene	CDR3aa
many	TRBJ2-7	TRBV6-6	CASSYSTASGHEQYF
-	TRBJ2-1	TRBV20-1	CSARVRSGGGYNEQFF
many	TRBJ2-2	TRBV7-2	CASTTNPLDGELFF
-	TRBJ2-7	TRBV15	CATSTEQGGRYEQYF
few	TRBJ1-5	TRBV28	CASSSGGQVRGNQPQHF
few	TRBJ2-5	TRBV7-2	CASSPEIETQYF
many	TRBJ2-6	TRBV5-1	CASRPLSGANVLTF
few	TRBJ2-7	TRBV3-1	CASSRTSGGAHEQYF
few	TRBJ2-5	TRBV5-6	CASSLLDTKTQYF
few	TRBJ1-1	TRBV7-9	CASSLMAGGPEAFF
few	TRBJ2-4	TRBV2	CASSAGLAKNIQYF
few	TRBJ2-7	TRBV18	CASSPSTGDRTYEQYF
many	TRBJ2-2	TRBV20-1	CSARDGKGTGELFF
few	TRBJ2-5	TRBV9	CASSTHAQYQETQYF
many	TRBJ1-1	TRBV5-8	CASSLAVGGSMNTEAFF
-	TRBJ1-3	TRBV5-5	CASSLDVGSFGNTIYF
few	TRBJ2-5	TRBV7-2	CASSSIGARRETQYF
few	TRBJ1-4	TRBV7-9	CASSSSGTNEKLFF
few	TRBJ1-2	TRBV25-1	CASSETWDYYGYTF
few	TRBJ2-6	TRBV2	CASSEEGGGGANVLTF
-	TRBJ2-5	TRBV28	CPSCQRVDGPGTQYF
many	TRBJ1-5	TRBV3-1	CASSQSRTGTQHF
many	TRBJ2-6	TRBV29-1	CSVDLLPSGANVLTF
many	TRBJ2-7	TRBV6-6	CASSDRDSSYEQYF
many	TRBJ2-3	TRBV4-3	CASSQGSGGRGADTQYF
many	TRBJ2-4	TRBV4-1	CASSPSPSGGSWEAKNIQYF
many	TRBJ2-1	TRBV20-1	CSAPPSGGPYNEQFF
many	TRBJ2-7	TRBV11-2	CASTTPTTGTAAYEQYF
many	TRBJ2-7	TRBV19	CASSGTGYYEQYF
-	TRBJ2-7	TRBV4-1	CASSQEVGATYEQYF
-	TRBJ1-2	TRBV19	CASSIDPSYGYTF
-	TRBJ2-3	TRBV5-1	CASSLDRGVSTDTRYF
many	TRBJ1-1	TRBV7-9	CASSSGTGVVNTEAFF
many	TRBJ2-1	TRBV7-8	CASSLEGLAIRNEQFF
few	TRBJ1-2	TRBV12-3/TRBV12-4	CASSLAAGSDGYTF
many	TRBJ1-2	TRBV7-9	CASSNNLDRLNYGYTF
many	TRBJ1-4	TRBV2	CASSAQGLAEEKLFF
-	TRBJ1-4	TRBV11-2	CASSLAGPQNEKLFF
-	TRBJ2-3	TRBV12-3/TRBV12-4	CASNAGGAADTQYF
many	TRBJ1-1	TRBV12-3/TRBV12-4	CASQRPGRTTEAFF
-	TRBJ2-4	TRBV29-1	CSVESRVNIQYF
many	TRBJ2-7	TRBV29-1	CSVGSRGGYEQYF
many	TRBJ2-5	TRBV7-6	CASSLDVGETQYF
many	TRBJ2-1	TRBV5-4	CASSLLGENEQFF
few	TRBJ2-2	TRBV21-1	CASSKSLTGGENTGELFF
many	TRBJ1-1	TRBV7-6	CASSLQGGITEAFF
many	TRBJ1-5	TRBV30	CAWSARNSQPQHF
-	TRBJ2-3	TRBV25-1	CASSARDRPGDTQYF
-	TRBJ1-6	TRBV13	CASSLGGGQRNSPLHF
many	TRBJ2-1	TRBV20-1	CSAAGFSYNEQFF
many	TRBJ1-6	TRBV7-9	CASSLQDNSPLHF
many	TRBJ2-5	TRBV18	CASSRTRTGGDPETQYF
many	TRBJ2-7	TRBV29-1	CSVAWEIGEQYF